A selection of T cell receptor beta chains follows, all from one sample in a study of shared clonotypes between healthy human individuals. TCRdb's copy holds only in-frame clones and misses some; the assay was immunoSEQ multiplex PCR. The sample includes 950,000 to 1,100,000 clones, approximately 72% of them seen just once. Sequencing input: memory CD4+ T cells sorted from blood. These receptors all stem from a man aged 18 to 29 in good health. Each CDR3 is given with its conserved first and last residue. Each record gives: J gene, CDR3 length, V gene, D gene, clone size, CDR3 protein, CDR3 DNA. The D gene is left open where the match is weak. A row's size may be missing; if present it is once, few, many or a size class.

j_call: TRBJ2-2
cdr3_length: 16
v_call: TRBV10-3
d_call: TRBD2
clone_size: many
cdr3_aa: CASSETGGGASGELFF
cdr3_nt: TGTGCCAGCAGTGAGACTGGCGGGGGGGCCTCCGGGGAGCTGTTTTTT

j_call: TRBJ1-3
cdr3_length: 16
v_call: TRBV5-1
d_call: NA
clone_size: NA
cdr3_aa: CASNSDGNIPGNTIYF
cdr3_nt: TGCGCCAGCAACTCCGACGGAAACATCCCTGGAAACACCATATATTTT

j_call: TRBJ2-7
cdr3_length: 15
v_call: TRBV7-8
d_call: TRBD1
clone_size: few
cdr3_aa: CASSAQGTGNTEQYF
cdr3_nt: TGTGCCAGCAGCGCTCAGGGGACAGGGAACACCGAGCAGTACTTC

j_call: TRBJ1-2
cdr3_length: 15
v_call: TRBV5-4
d_call: NA
clone_size: NA
cdr3_aa: CASSPSLTEIYGYTF
cdr3_nt: TGTGCCAGCAGCCCTTCCTTGACCGAGATCTATGGCTACACCTTC

j_call: TRBJ1-4
cdr3_length: 15
v_call: TRBV5-1
d_call: NA
clone_size: NA
cdr3_aa: CASSLAATPNEKLFF
cdr3_nt: TGCGCCAGCAGCTTGGCAGCCACTCCTAATGAAAAACTGTTTTTT

j_call: TRBJ1-4
cdr3_length: 13
v_call: TRBV30
d_call: NA
clone_size: NA
cdr3_aa: CAWSVRANEKLFF
cdr3_nt: TGTGCCTGGAGTGTACGGGCTAATGAAAAACTGTTTTTT

j_call: TRBJ2-3
cdr3_length: 13
v_call: TRBV28
d_call: NA
clone_size: NA
cdr3_aa: CASRPPGADTQYF
cdr3_nt: TGTGCCAGCAGGCCTCCGGGGGCAGATACGCAGTATTTT

j_call: TRBJ2-2
cdr3_length: 13
v_call: TRBV15
d_call: NA
clone_size: many
cdr3_aa: CATSSGLTGELFF
cdr3_nt: TGTGCCACCAGCAGTGGGCTCACCGGGGAGCTGTTTTTT

j_call: TRBJ1-5
cdr3_length: 15
v_call: TRBV6-5
d_call: NA
clone_size: few
cdr3_aa: CASRRAGPSNQPQHF
cdr3_nt: TGTGCCAGCCGACGTGCGGGGCCTAGCAATCAGCCCCAGCATTTT

j_call: TRBJ1-1
cdr3_length: 13
v_call: TRBV18
d_call: NA
clone_size: NA
cdr3_aa: CASSPLEGQAAFF
cdr3_nt: TGTGCCAGCTCACCACTGGAAGGTCAGGCGGCTTTCTTT

j_call: TRBJ2-1
cdr3_length: 16
v_call: TRBV11-2
d_call: NA
clone_size: NA
cdr3_aa: CASSLDSGDRIYEQFF
cdr3_nt: TGTGCCAGCAGCTTAGATTCCGGGGACCGCATTTATGAGCAGTTCTTC

j_call: TRBJ1-3
cdr3_length: 16
v_call: TRBV4-1
d_call: NA
clone_size: NA
cdr3_aa: CASSQQTVTYGNTIYF
cdr3_nt: TGCGCCAGCAGCCAACAGACAGTTACCTATGGAAACACCATATATTTT

j_call: TRBJ2-7
cdr3_length: 14
v_call: TRBV9
d_call: TRBD1
clone_size: NA
cdr3_aa: CASSVEGQGAEQYF
cdr3_nt: TGTGCCAGCAGCGTCGAAGGACAGGGGGCCGAGCAGTACTTC

j_call: TRBJ2-7
cdr3_length: 16
v_call: TRBV5-1
d_call: TRBD1
clone_size: many
cdr3_aa: CASSSGTGGRSGEQYF
cdr3_nt: TGCGCCAGCAGCTCCGGGACAGGGGGCAGGTCGGGTGAGCAGTACTTC